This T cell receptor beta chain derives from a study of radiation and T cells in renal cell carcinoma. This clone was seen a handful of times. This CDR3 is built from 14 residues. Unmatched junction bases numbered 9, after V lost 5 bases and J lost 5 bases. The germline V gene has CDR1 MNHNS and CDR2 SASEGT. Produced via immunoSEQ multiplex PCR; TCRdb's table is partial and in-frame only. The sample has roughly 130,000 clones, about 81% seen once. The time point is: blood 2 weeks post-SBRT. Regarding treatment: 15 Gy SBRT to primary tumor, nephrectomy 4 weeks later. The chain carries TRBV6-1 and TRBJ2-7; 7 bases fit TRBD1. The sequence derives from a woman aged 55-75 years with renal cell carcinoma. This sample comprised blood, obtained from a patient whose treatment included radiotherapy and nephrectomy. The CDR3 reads CASSLRQGVDEQYF. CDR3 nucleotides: TGTGCCAGCAGTCTACGGCAGGGGGTCGACGAGCAGTACTTC.